These 16 T cell receptor beta chains share one sample of origin, sequenced in a study of early T cells in non-severe SARS-CoV-2 infection. Each CDR3 protein gets one entry after TCRdb re-called the 5' RACE reads with MiXCR. This sample has about 60,000 distinct CDR3 sequences, with 11% found just once. Sequences were derived from whole blood, sampled at baseline. The source of these receptors is an adult who was a healthcare worker with PCR-confirmed SARS-CoV-2 infection or an uninfected control (not recorded which).

Here the CDR3 reads CAGVRTGTAPEQYF. CDR3 coding DNA: TGTGCCGGAGTTCGAACCGGGACAGCACCCGAGCAGTACTTC. The chain joins TRBV30 to TRBJ2-7; 7 nucleotides align to TRBD1. The germline V gene encodes CDR1 GTSNPN and CDR2 SVGIG (reference sequence). Losses at the gene ends were 8 bases for V and 6 bases for J; bases not matched to a gene: 16. CDR3 size: 14 residues.

The chain combines TRBV4-3 with TRBJ2-1; perhaps TRBD2 as D (5 bases). CDR3 length equals 14 residues. Germline V gene sequence: CDR1 LGHNA, CDR2 YSLEER. V shed 0 bases and J shed 10 bases, with 13 bases lying between them. CDR3 DNA: TGCGCCAGCAGCCAAGATAGATCGGGATGGGAGCAGTTCTTC. It translates to CASSQDRSGWEQFF.

This rearrangement joins TRBV4-3 to TRBJ2-1; no clear D. CDR3 length: 17 amino acids. V shed 0 bases and J shed 2 bases, with 14 bases lying between them. Germline V gene sequence: CDR1 LGHNA, CDR2 YSLEER. CDR3: CASSQDGVRSTYNEQFF. The DNA for the CDR3 is TGCGCCAGCAGCCAAGATGGCGTCCGGTCAACCTACAATGAGCAGTTCTTC.

V is TRBV18 and J is TRBJ1-4; no reliable D call. CDR1 is KGHSH and CDR2 is LQKENI in the germline V gene. This CDR3 is 17 amino acids long. Deletions cut 2 bases from V and 1 base from J, with 14 bases between. In nucleotides, the CDR3 is TGTGCCAGCTCACCATGGGCGGAGGAAGAAACTAATGAAAAACTGTTTTTT. Its translation is CASSPWAEEETNEKLFF.

This clonotype was observed a handful of times. V and J are TRBV20-1 and TRBJ1-1, with 12 bases that match TRBD1. This CDR3 region has 18 residues. Germline assignment: CDR1 DFQATT and CDR2 SNEGSKA (reference sequence). J gave up 0 bases and V 6 bases, and 14 bases lay outside the gene matches. The CDR3 nucleotides read TGCAGTGCGTCCGGGACAGGGGGCGTTAGGGGCATGAACACTGAAGCTTTCTTT. Its translation: CSASGTGGVRGMNTEAFF.

This clonotype was detected many times. CDR3 in amino acids: CASSPTDGAYEQYF. The CDR3 nucleotides read TGTGCCAGCAGCCCGACAGATGGAGCCTACGAGCAGTACTTC. The V and J genes are TRBV7-9 and TRBJ2-7, with a weak D call TRBD1 (5 bases). V lost 5 bases and J lost 2, with 13 bases in between. CDR3 size: 14 residues. Germline CDR1 reads SEHNR; CDR2 reads FQNEAQ (reference sequence).

The rearrangement joins TRBV2 to TRBJ2-1; D tentatively fits TRBD1 or TRBD2 (6 bases each). Trimming shortened V by 4 bases and J by 8 bases, and 18 bases separated the two germline ends. The CDR3 runs 15 residues. The germline V gene has CDR1 SNHLY and CDR2 FYNNEI. The CDR3 nucleotides read TGTGCCAGCAGTGTCCAGCCGGGGGCTGCCTATGAGCAGTTCTTC. Residues: CASSVQPGAAYEQFF.

This clonotype was detected only a few times. One end of the junction is discordant with germline, which a read error may explain. The chain links TRBV29-1 to TRBJ2-5, with D perhaps TRBD1 (5 bases). The CDR3 contains 12 residues. Germline V gene lookup returns CDR1 SQVTM and CDR2 ANQGSEA. The DNA for the CDR3 is TGCAGCGTTGCACAATGGGGCCTGAAAAACGACTTC. It yields the protein CSVAQWGLKNDF.

This chain links TRBV11-2 with TRBJ2-1, with no clear D. Germline CDR1 SGHAT, CDR2 FQNNGV. V was pared by 1 base and J by 6 bases, with 4 bases between. The CDR3 contains 12 residues. The CDR3: CASSLGLNEQFF. The CDR3 nucleotides read TGTGCCAGCAGCTTAGGACTCAATGAGCAGTTCTTC.

This chain uses TRBV18 with TRBJ2-7; 8 bases align to TRBD1. CDR1 KGHSH and CDR2 LQKENI come from the germline V gene. This CDR3 contains 13 residues. With 3 bases clipped from V and 3 bases from J, the junction kept 1 base outside the gene matches. CDR3 amino acids: CASSPGTGYEQYF. DNA of the CDR3: TGTGCCAGCTCACCGGGGACAGGCTACGAGCAGTACTTC.

This clonotype was counted ten times or more. The chain has TRBV11-2 and TRBJ2-3, with D possibly TRBD2 on 6 matching bases. V lost 3 bases, J lost 2 bases, and 18 bases lay in between. In germline, CDR1 is SGHAT, CDR2 FQNNGV. The CDR3 spans 17 residues. CDR3 sequence: CASSFVGLTVLTDTQYF. Written as DNA, the CDR3 is TGTGCCAGCAGCTTTGTGGGACTCACAGTACTCACAGATACGCAGTATTTT.

The chain is built from TRBV30 and TRBJ1-1; D remains ambiguous. CDR1 and CDR2 (germline): GTSNPN, SVGIG (reference sequence). This CDR3 region has 11 residues. The V end lost 8 bases, the J end lost 4 bases, and 11 bases lay between the germline ends. CDR3 bases: TGTGCCGGCCGGCAGGCCACTGAAGCTTTCTTT. Its protein is CAGRQATEAFF.

This clonotype was found many times. The V call is TRBV12-3 or TRBV12-4, the J call TRBJ1-4; D not certain. The ends were cut back, 5 bases at V and 13 bases at J, with 11 bases in the middle. This CDR3 is 11 amino acids long. This CDR3 is CASSPGGVLFF. The CDR3 DNA follows: TGTGCCAGCAGTCCCGGAGGAGTACTGTTTTTT.

J is TRBJ1-2 and V is TRBV3-1; TRBD1 agrees at 11 bases. Germline V lookup: CDR1 LGHDT, CDR2 YNNKEL (reference sequence). With V trimmed by 4 bases and J by 0 bases, 4 bases remained unmatched. The length of the CDR3 is 16 residues. The CDR3 here is CASSRTGGAANYGYTF. CDR3 sequence (DNA): TGTGCCAGCAGCCGGACAGGGGGCGCAGCTAACTATGGCTACACCTTC. The full variable domain, its missing parts supplied by reference TRBV3-1 and TRBJ1-2, is DTAVSQTPKYLVTQMGNDKSIKCEQNLGHDTMYWYKQDSKKFLKIMFSYNNKELIINETVPNRFSPKSPDKAHLNLHINSLELGDSAVYFCASSRTGGAANYGYTFGSGTRLTVV.

This chain joins TRBV12-3 or TRBV12-4 and TRBJ1-1; TRBD1 agrees at 7 bases. The junction had 6 bases not matched to a gene; V was cut back by 5 bases and J by 6 bases. The CDR3 sequence is 13 residues long. The CDR3 region has the DNA TGTGCCAGCAGTGTACGACAGGGCGCTGAAGCTTTCTTT. Translating it yields CASSVRQGAEAFF.

This rearrangement joins TRBV6-5 to TRBJ2-3, with D unresolved. The germline gives CDR1 MNHEY, CDR2 SVGAGI. The V end lost 6 bases, the J end lost 11 bases, and 18 bases lay between the germline ends. The CDR3 runs to 13 residues. CDR3 nucleotide sequence: TGTGCCAGCAGCTCTGGGCTAAGGGCGGAGCAGTATTTT. Translating gives CASSSGLRAEQYF.